Listed here are 18 T cell receptor beta chains from one sample, sequenced in a study of T-cell reconstitution after alpha-beta-depleted transplantation in children. Unique molecular identifiers were built into the TCRbeta library. TCRdb re-called the PCR reads with MiXCR, one entry per CDR3 protein. The sample lists approximately 98,000 distinct CDR3 sequences; approximately 6% were seen once. The source material was PBMCs, mostly from graft donor cells, sampled 360 days after TCRalphabeta/CD19-depleted stem cell transplant. The source is a male patient between 2 and 9 years old who had a stem cell transplant for acute lymphoblastic leukemia, so the T cells may come from the graft donor.

This clonotype was seen ten or more times. The V and J genes are TRBV27 and TRBJ2-1; D uncertain. CDR3 length: 12 residues. Germline V gene lookup returns CDR1 MNHEY and CDR2 SMNVEV (reference sequence). V lost 5 bases and J 7 bases, leaving 9 bases between the germline ends. The CDR3 DNA reads TGTGCCAGCAGTCCTCTGGGTAATGAGCAGTTCTTC. Translation: CASSPLGNEQFF.

Of note for this clonotype: The junction departs from the called germline gene at one end, perhaps through a read error. This chain links TRBV4-2 with TRBJ2-1; D is perhaps TRBD2 (6 bases). CDR3 length: 18 residues. In germline, CDR1 is LGHNA, CDR2 YNFKEQ. The CDR3 is CASSPGGWGPSSCNEQFF. The CDR3 DNA reads as TGTGCCAGCAGCCCTGGGGGGTGGGGTCCCAGCTCCTGCAATGAGCAGTTCTTC.

This clonotype showed up many times. The chain combines TRBV9 with TRBJ2-3; 10 bases are a match to TRBD1. The CDR3 sequence is 15 residues long. The V and J ends lost 0 bases and 4 bases, in that order; junction bases with no gene match: 2. From germline, CDR1 is SGDLS and CDR2 YYNGEE. Here the CDR3 DNA reads TGTGCCAGCAGCGTAGCCGGACAGGGGGCAGATACGCAGTATTTT. Translation: CASSVAGQGADTQYF.

This clonotype was seen ten or more times. The gene calls are TRBV20-1 and TRBJ2-3, with D maybe TRBD2 (6 bases). The germline V gene encodes CDR1 DFQATT and CDR2 SNEGSKA (reference sequence). The CDR3 has 11 amino acids. The CDR3 loop reads CGGLLWDTQYF. The CDR3 coding sequence is TGCGGGGGACTTCTATGGGATACGCAGTATTTT.

This clonotype appeared a few times. The chain combines TRBV7-9 with TRBJ2-3, with TRBD2 identical over 10 bases. CDR3 length equals 16 residues. Unmatched junction bases numbered 3, after V lost 0 bases and J lost 3 bases. Germline-derived CDR1 and CDR2 are SEHNR and FQNEAQ (reference sequence). The CDR3 sequence: CASSLAASGRTDTQYF. The CDR3 coding sequence is TGTGCCAGCAGCTTAGCCGCTAGCGGGAGAACAGATACGCAGTATTTT.

There are many counts of this clonotype. The rearrangement uses TRBV5-1 and TRBJ2-1; D may be TRBD2 (6 bases). The V and J ends lost 1 base and 3 bases respectively, with 11 bases between them. Germline V CDR1 and CDR2: SGHRS, YFSETQ. CDR3 length: 15 amino acids. Here the CDR3 reads CASSLKGGVYNEQFF. Written as DNA, the CDR3 is TGCGCCAGCAGCTTGAAAGGCGGGGTCTACAATGAGCAGTTCTTC.

This clonotype was seen repeatedly, ten times or more. V gene TRBV6-5 combines with J gene TRBJ2-2, with 9 bases that match TRBD2. The V gene end was trimmed by 7 bases and the J gene end by 7 bases; junction bases not matched to a gene: 10. The CDR3 has 15 residues. Per the germline V gene, CDR1 is MNHEY and CDR2 is SVGAGI. The CDR3 here is CASNWYSGSVGELFF. The CDR3 bases are TGTGCCAGCAATTGGTATAGCGGGAGTGTCGGGGAGCTGTTTTTT.

V and J are TRBV7-2 and TRBJ2-2; 11 positions agree with TRBD2. CDR1 and CDR2 (germline): SGHTA, FQGNSA. The CDR3 runs to 15 residues. With V trimmed by 5 bases and J by 7 bases, 6 bases remained unmatched. This chain's CDR3 is CASSAGLAGGGELFF. As DNA, the CDR3 is TGTGCCAGCAGCGCCGGACTAGCGGGTGGCGGGGAGCTGTTTTTT.

The DNA for the CDR3 is TGCGCCAGCAAGGGGAAGAGGACCCAGTACTTC. Residues: CASKGKRTQYF. V usage is TRBV5-1 and J usage is TRBJ2-5, with TRBD1 as a possible D gene (5 bases). The CDR3 is 11 residues long. Germline V gene data show CDR1 as SGHRS and CDR2 as YFSETQ. V was trimmed by 6 bases and J by 7 bases, leaving 10 bases between them. Based on the CDR3 plus reference TRBV5-1 and TRBJ2-5, the full variable domain is KAGVTQTPRYLIKTRGQQVTLSCSPISGHRSVSWYQQTPGQGLQFLFEYFSETQRNKGNFPGRFSGRQFSNSRSEMNVSTLELGDSALYLCASKGKRTQYFGPGTRLLVL.

V usage is TRBV27 and J usage is TRBJ2-7; 13 bases map to TRBD2. The CDR3 contains 19 residues. V shed 0 bases and J 4 bases; nucleotides not matched to a gene: 12. Germline V CDR1 and CDR2: MNHEY, SMNVEV (reference sequence). As DNA, the CDR3 is TGTGCCAGCAGTTTATCGACTAGCGGGGGGCCTGATCCACGTTACGAGCAGTACTTC. Translating it yields CASSLSTSGGPDPRYEQYF.

The chain links TRBV20-1 to TRBJ2-2, with 8 bases aligning to TRBD1. Germline trimming cut 1 base from V and 1 base from J; bases unmatched to any gene: 8. Germline V gives CDR1 DFQATT, CDR2 SNEGSKA (reference sequence). The CDR3 extends over 17 amino acids. Here the CDR3 reads CSARGVRGLKNTGELFF. The CDR3 DNA is TGCAGTGCTAGAGGGGTCAGGGGGCTTAAGAACACCGGGGAGCTGTTTTTT.

A note on this clonotype: A much larger clone lies one base from this, so it may be a read error. V and J are TRBV6-5 and TRBJ2-2, with 11 nucleotides matching TRBD2. There are 19 residues in the CDR3. The V segment lost 2 bases and the J segment 5 bases; nucleotides outside the gene matches: 13. Germline values: CDR1 MNHEY, CDR2 SVGAGI. The CDR3 sequence: CASSYGTRVLAGGTGELFF. CDR3 DNA sequence: TGTGCCAGCAGTTACGGGACAAGGGTTCTAGCGGGAGGAACCGGGGAGCTGTTTTTT.

This clonotype was seen repeatedly, ten times or more. The chain is built from TRBV18 and TRBJ2-3; 10 nucleotides align to TRBD2. The V and J ends lost 0 bases and 0 bases, in that order; junction bases with no gene match: 3. Germline CDR1 and CDR2: KGHSH and LQKENI. The CDR3 is made up of 17 amino acids. The CDR3: CASSPPASGSSTDTQYF. Written as DNA, the CDR3 is TGTGCCAGCTCACCACCGGCTAGCGGGAGTAGCACAGATACGCAGTATTTT.

The chain has TRBV27 and TRBJ2-7, with 7 bases aligning to TRBD2. The CDR3 is 16 amino acids. From germline, CDR1 is MNHEY and CDR2 SMNVEV (reference sequence). V gave up 1 base and J gave up 3 bases; unmatched junction bases: 9. The DNA for the CDR3 is TGTGCCAGCAGTTTATATCTCCCCGGGAGGTTCTACGAGCAGTACTTC. Translated, it gives CASSLYLPGRFYEQYF.

The chain joins TRBV7-8 to TRBJ2-5; 10 positions match TRBD2. V was pared by 5 bases and J by 5 bases, with 17 bases of the junction left unmatched. The CDR3 extends over 18 amino acids. The germline CDR1 and CDR2 sequences are SGHVS and FQNEAQ. The CDR3 here is CASSIKASSGSARETQYF. The CDR3 DNA follows: TGTGCCAGCAGCATAAAGGCGTCTAGCGGGAGCGCGCGGGAGACCCAGTACTTC.

This clonotype was recorded at least ten times. The V gene is TRBV10-3, the J gene TRBJ2-3; D is unresolved. V gave up 8 bases and J gave up 0 bases, with 6 bases separating them. Germline CDR1 and CDR2: ENHRY and SYGVKD. The CDR3 sequence is 12 residues long. This CDR3 is CAIASSTDTQYF. The CDR3 region has the DNA TGTGCCATCGCGAGTAGCACAGATACGCAGTATTTT.

Ten or more counts support this clonotype. This rearrangement joins TRBV5-5 to TRBJ2-4; D remains unclear. The germline V and J ends were trimmed by 0 bases and 0 bases, with 4 bases remaining between them. Looked up from germline, CDR1 is SGHKS and CDR2 is YYEKEE (reference sequence). This CDR3 is built from 14 residues. For the CDR3, the DNA is TGTGCCAGCAGCTTGGGGAAAGCCAAAAACATTCAGTACTTC. Its protein product is CASSLGKAKNIQYF.

The sample holds many counts of this clonotype. The chain carries TRBV5-1 and TRBJ2-7; the D gene is possibly TRBD2 (6 bases). CDR1 and CDR2 from the germline V gene are SGHRS and YFSETQ. V was pared by 0 bases and J by 4 bases, with 11 bases between. The CDR3 runs 14 residues. CDR3 nucleotide sequence: TGCGCCAGCAGCTTGGTGGGGGGAATTTACGAGCAGTACTTC. It is translated as CASSLVGGIYEQYF.